One sample yielded the 14 T cell receptor beta chains listed below, sequenced in a study of shared clonotypes between healthy human individuals. Profiling relied on immunoSEQ multiplex PCR, and the TCRdb table lists in-frame clones only, not all of them. Of about 820,000 clones in the sample, 80% to 95% were seen once. CD8 cells regarded as naive lacked CD45RO, were positively chosen for CCR7, and omitted terminally differentiated effector memory CD45RA+ cells. The sequenced sample consisted of naive CD8+ T cells sorted from blood. The receptors here all came from a man aged 30 to 45 in good health.

This chain connects TRBV27 to TRBJ1-1; 7 bases fit TRBD1. V dropped 3 bases and J dropped 4; count of bases not matched to a gene: 5. From germline, CDR1 is MNHEY and CDR2 SMNVEV (reference sequence). The CDR3 sequence is 14 residues long. DNA of the CDR3: TGTGCCAGCAGTTTTAGGGGGCAGAGCACTGAAGCTTTCTTT. Its protein is CASSFRGQSTEAFF.

V usage is TRBV10-3 and J usage is TRBJ2-3; 8 positions agree with TRBD2. V trimming: 6 bases; J trimming: 5 bases; junction bases outside the gene matches: 16. This CDR3 is 17 amino acids long. Per the germline V gene, CDR1 is ENHRY and CDR2 is SYGVKD. The CDR3 DNA follows: TGTGCCATCAGCCTACTAGCGGAACAACCCGGGGAAGATACGCAGTATTTT. It yields the protein CAISLLAEQPGEDTQYF.

J is TRBJ2-7 and V is TRBV27; 9 bases fit TRBD2. V shed 0 bases, J shed 0 bases, and the junction held 3 bases outside the gene matches. CDR3 length: 16 amino acids. Germline loops: CDR1 MNHEY, CDR2 SMNVEV (reference sequence). CDR3 loop: CASSLSMGLASYEQYF. The CDR3 region has the DNA TGTGCCAGCAGTTTATCGATGGGACTAGCCTCCTACGAGCAGTACTTC.

The rearrangement joins TRBV5-6 to TRBJ1-4; unclear D gene. Germline-derived CDR1 and CDR2 are SGHDT and YYEEEE. With 5 bases removed from V and 3 bases from J, the gap between germline ends came to 23 bases. This CDR3 region has 18 residues. Here the CDR3 DNA reads TGTGCCAGCAGTCCGAAGCCCCCTAGCTGGGCGGCTAATGAAAAACTGTTTTTT. Protein product: CASSPKPPSWAANEKLFF.

The rearrangement links TRBV5-8 to TRBJ1-1; a possible D gene is TRBD1 (5 bases). V shed 1 base and J shed 6 bases, with 16 bases lying between them. Per the germline V gene, CDR1 is SGHTS and CDR2 is YDEGEE. CDR3 length equals 15 residues. The CDR3 loop reads CASSLILGDWAEAFF. In DNA, the CDR3 is TGTGCCAGCAGCTTGATTCTCGGGGACTGGGCTGAAGCTTTCTTT.

This CDR3 is CASSERGGVISGNTIYF. The CDR3 DNA sequence: TGTGCCAGCAGTGAAAGGGGGGGGGTGATCTCTGGAAACACCATATATTTT. The chain links TRBV6-1 to TRBJ1-3; tentative D call: TRBD1 (6 bases). CDR1 is MNHNS, CDR2 SASEGT, per germline. Trimming removed 2 bases from V and 0 bases from J, with 14 bases in between. This CDR3 comprises 17 residues.

The rearrangement uses TRBV6-6 and TRBJ2-7; TRBD1 matches at 8 bases. V lost 5 bases and J lost 5; bases outside the gene matches: 8. In germline, CDR1 is MNHNY, CDR2 SVGAGI (reference sequence). CDR3 size: 14 residues. The CDR3 loop is CASSQTGVIHEQYF. DNA for the CDR3: TGTGCCAGCAGTCAGACAGGGGTCATACACGAGCAGTACTTC.

The CDR3 coding sequence is TGTGCCAGCAGTGGGGATGTCAACGATGGCGGGGAGCTGTTTTTT. Translated: CASSGDVNDGGELFF. J is TRBJ2-2 and V is TRBV6-4; no definite D call. V shed 4 bases and J shed 7 bases, with 16 bases lying between them. CDR1 is MRHNA, CDR2 SNTAGT, per germline. The CDR3 loop spans 15 amino acids.

Concerning this clone: Other DNA sequences in the same sample also yield this CDR3. The chain employs TRBV9 and TRBJ2-1; D uncertain. This CDR3 spans 10 amino acids. Germline V gene data show CDR1 as SGDLS and CDR2 as YYNGEE. The ends were cut back, 7 bases at V and 6 bases at J, with 5 bases in the middle. For the CDR3, the DNA is TGTGCCAGCGGCGGCAATGAGCAGTTCTTC. Protein: CASGGNEQFF.

The genes are TRBV7-8 and TRBJ2-1; 10 bases fit TRBD2. The CDR3 contains 16 residues. CDR1 and CDR2 from the germline V gene are SGHVS and FQNEAQ. Trimming took 8 bases from V and 3 from J; bases not matched to a gene: 10. CDR3 DNA: TGTGCCAGCGGGGGAGTCGGACTAGCGGTCTACAATGAGCAGTTCTTC. Protein sequence: CASGGVGLAVYNEQFF.

This chain links TRBV6-1 with TRBJ2-7; D may be TRBD1 (5 bases). V lost 1 base to trimming and J lost 1 base, with 14 bases between them. The CDR3 sequence is 16 residues long. From germline, CDR1 is MNHNS and CDR2 SASEGT. This chain's CDR3 is CASSEDAGYPSYEQYF. CDR3 in DNA: TGTGCCAGCAGTGAAGACGCAGGGTACCCATCCTACGAGCAGTACTTC.

The rearrangement uses TRBV19 and TRBJ2-7, with 9 bases identical to TRBD1. CDR3 length: 14 amino acids. CDR1 LNHDA and CDR2 SQIVND come from the germline V gene (reference sequence). With 3 bases clipped from V and 3 bases from J, the junction kept 3 bases outside the gene matches. The DNA for the CDR3 is TGTGCCAGTAGTATTGACAGGGGGAACTACGAGCAGTACTTC. The encoded protein is CASSIDRGNYEQYF.

The chain uses TRBV27 and TRBJ1-2; D not certain. The CDR3 has 14 amino acids. CDR1 is MNHEY and CDR2 is SMNVEV in the germline V gene (reference sequence). The V gene lost 5 bases and the J gene lost 7 bases, with 17 bases spanning the gap. The DNA of the CDR3 is TGTGCCAGCAGTAAGGGCCCGTACAGCTCTGGCTACACCTTC. This translates into CASSKGPYSSGYTF.

The chain links TRBV4-1 to TRBJ2-3; no reliable D call. Germline values: CDR1 MGHRA, CDR2 YSYEKL. V gave up 4 bases and J gave up 6 bases, with 11 bases separating them. There are 13 residues in the CDR3. The CDR3 nucleotides read TGCGCCAGCAGCCCGTACTACTCGGATACGCAGTATTTT. It yields the protein CASSPYYSDTQYF.